Below are 19 T cell receptor beta chains sequenced from a single sample in a study of shared clonotypes between healthy human individuals. Data came from immunoSEQ multiplex PCR; TCRdb stores just in-frame clones and leaves some out. The sample contains over a million clones, 75% to 80% of which appear only once. Material for sequencing was memory CD4+ T cells from PBMCs. Subset noted: CD45RA-negative fraction. The receptors shown here come from a man aged 18 to 29 in good health. Some clones in this sample may be carry-over from other donors' samples.

In its sample, this clone was seen a few times. V gene TRBV4-1 combines with J gene TRBJ2-3; TRBD2 matches 10 bases. Germline loops: CDR1 MGHRA, CDR2 YSYEKL. V shed 0 bases, J shed 5 bases, and the junction held 5 bases outside the gene matches. The CDR3 totals 16 residues. The CDR3 DNA sequence: TGCGCCAGCAGCCAAGAATCACTAGCGGGATTAGATACGCAGTATTTT. It specifies CASSQESLAGLDTQYF.

This chain uses TRBV6-1 with TRBJ2-3; 7 bases fit TRBD2. Germline values: CDR1 MNHNS, CDR2 SASEGT. With 5 bases clipped from V and 2 bases from J, the junction kept 4 bases outside the gene matches. This CDR3 spans 14 amino acids. The CDR3 bases are TGTGCCAGCAGTCCGGGGGGAAACACAGATACGCAGTATTTT. Its protein product is CASSPGGNTDTQYF.

V and J are TRBV30 and TRBJ2-7; D is ambiguous. There are 11 residues in the CDR3. Germline V gene data show CDR1 as GTSNPN and CDR2 as SVGIG (reference sequence). V lost 4 bases, J lost 8 bases, and 12 bases lay in between. In nucleotides, the CDR3 is TGTGCCTGGATAAGACCGCTAAAGCAGTACTTC. This encodes CAWIRPLKQYF.

The chain uses TRBV28 and TRBJ1-2; D is uncertain. Deletions cut 6 bases from V and 5 bases from J, with 19 bases between. This CDR3 region has 15 residues. The V gene's germline CDR1 is MDHEN and CDR2 SYDVKM. CDR3 bases: TGTGCCAGCAGCCCGGGAGGTTATGAGAGTTATGGCTACACCTTC. This encodes CASSPGGYESYGYTF.

V is TRBV5-1 and J is TRBJ2-2; 8 positions match TRBD1. Germline trimming cut 2 bases from V and 3 bases from J; bases unmatched to any gene: 6. This CDR3 is 16 amino acids long. Germline V gene sequence: CDR1 SGHRS, CDR2 YFSETQ. CDR3 sequence (DNA): TGCGCCAGCAGCTTTATCGGACAGGGATACACCGGGGAGCTGTTTTTT. Translation gives CASSFIGQGYTGELFF.

This clone appeared once. This sequence joins TRBV15 and TRBJ2-2; D gene uncertain. Germline assignment: CDR1 LNHNV and CDR2 YYDKDF (reference sequence). V shed 1 base and J shed 6 bases, with 9 bases lying between them. This CDR3 is 14 amino acids long. The CDR3 loop reads CATSRAIKAGELFF. Written as DNA, the CDR3 is TGTGCCACCAGCAGAGCAATCAAGGCCGGGGAGCTGTTTTTT.

In DNA, the CDR3 is TGTGCCAGCAGCTTACGGATGGGGGAGACCCAGTACTTC. It codes for CASSLRMGETQYF. The rearrangement uses TRBV7-2 and TRBJ2-5, with D unresolved. The CDR3 runs 13 residues. CDR1 SGHTA and CDR2 FQGNSA come from the germline V gene. V gave up 2 bases and J gave up 5 bases, with 9 bases separating them.

The chain uses TRBV5-1 and TRBJ2-1; TRBD2 matches 12 bases. Germline loops: CDR1 SGHRS, CDR2 YFSETQ. The V and J ends lost 1 base and 0 bases, in that order; junction bases with no gene match: 11. CDR3 length: 20 residues. The CDR3: CASSLSLLAGGPRSYNEQFF. CDR3 coding DNA: TGCGCCAGCAGCTTGTCCCTTCTAGCGGGAGGGCCGCGCTCCTACAATGAGCAGTTCTTC.

The chain couples TRBV6-5 to TRBJ2-3, with D tentatively TRBD2 (5 bases). Germline V gene sequence: CDR1 MNHEY, CDR2 SVGAGI. The CDR3 is 15 residues long. Trimming removed 2 bases from V and 0 bases from J, with 9 bases in between. The CDR3 DNA reads as TGTGCCAGCAGTTACCGGGGTGGCAGCACAGATACGCAGTATTTT. Translating gives CASSYRGGSTDTQYF.

The rearrangement joins TRBV28 to TRBJ1-2, with D tentatively TRBD1 (6 bases). This CDR3 has 14 residues. Between the trimmed V and J ends, which lost 4 bases and 2 bases, there was a span of 11 bases. CDR1 and CDR2 from the germline V gene are MDHEN and SYDVKM. The CDR3 is CASSWGGGNYGYTF. In nucleotides, the CDR3 is TGTGCCAGCAGTTGGGGAGGGGGAAACTATGGCTACACCTTC.

The V call is TRBV4-2, the J call TRBJ1-2, with D possibly being TRBD1 (5 bases). The V gene lost 3 bases and the J gene lost 5 bases, with 7 bases spanning the gap. The V gene's germline CDR1 is LGHNA and CDR2 YNFKEQ. The CDR3 has 12 amino acids. The DNA for the CDR3 is TGTGCCAGCAGCCAGAACAGGTATGGCTACACCTTC. This translates into CASSQNRYGYTF.

Of note for this clone: A read error is the likely source, as a far larger clone sits one nucleotide away. The sample holds other DNA sequences that translate to the same CDR3. The rearrangement joins TRBV5-1 to TRBJ2-2; D is unclear. The germline CDR1 and CDR2 sequences are SGHRS and YFSETQ. There are 15 residues in the CDR3. The CDR3 DNA reads TGCGCCAGCAGTTTGGGTTGGTCGGACACCGGGGAGCTGTTTTTT. This encodes CASSLGWSDTGELFF.

This clone was counted once. The V gene is TRBV5-6, the J gene TRBJ1-2; 7 bases map to TRBD1. The junction had 11 bases not matched to a gene; V was cut back by 4 bases and J by 8 bases. The germline V gene encodes CDR1 SGHDT and CDR2 YYEEEE. The CDR3 loop spans 14 amino acids. CDR3: CASSPDRQGWGYTF. For the CDR3, the DNA is TGTGCCAGCAGCCCGGACAGACAGGGTTGGGGCTACACCTTC.

This chain connects TRBV5-1 to TRBJ2-1, with D perhaps TRBD2 (5 bases). Trimming took off 5 bases at V and 0 bases at J, with 12 bases between the two ends. Per the germline V gene, CDR1 is SGHRS and CDR2 is YFSETQ. The CDR3 length is 15 residues. Here the CDR3 reads CASRKSGSSYNEQFF. The DNA of the CDR3 is TGCGCCAGCAGAAAAAGCGGTAGCTCCTACAATGAGCAGTTCTTC.

V is TRBV9 and J is TRBJ2-1; 10 bases map to TRBD2. V dropped 0 bases and J dropped 7; count of bases not matched to a gene: 1. The CDR3 loop spans 14 amino acids. The germline V gene has CDR1 SGDLS and CDR2 YYNGEE. The CDR3 sequence: CASSVGAGGNEQFF. CDR3 bases: TGTGCCAGCAGCGTAGGAGCGGGAGGGAATGAGCAGTTCTTC.

The chain carries TRBV18 and TRBJ1-3; D perhaps matches TRBD1 (6 bases). CDR3 length: 13 amino acids. CDR1 is KGHSH and CDR2 is LQKENI in the germline V gene. V lost 2 bases to trimming and J lost 8 bases, with 10 bases between them. The CDR3 DNA follows: TGTGCCAGCTCACCAAACAGGGCGGACACCATATATTTT. Protein product: CASSPNRADTIYF.

This chain links TRBV5-1 with TRBJ1-2, with D tentatively TRBD1 (6 bases). The CDR3 runs to 16 residues. V dropped 0 bases and J dropped 6 bases, with 18 bases sitting between them. Per the germline V gene, CDR1 is SGHRS and CDR2 is YFSETQ. In DNA form, the CDR3 reads TGCGCCAGCAGCTTGGCCGTTTCGCCCTGGGGGCATGGCTACACCTTC. This sequence encodes CASSLAVSPWGHGYTF.

This chain joins TRBV30 and TRBJ2-7; D is perhaps TRBD1 (5 bases). V was cut by 6 bases and J by 2 bases, with 17 bases left in between. The CDR3 has 14 amino acids. CDR1 is GTSNPN, CDR2 SVGIG, per germline (reference sequence). The CDR3 region is CACTNWTPPYEQYF. The CDR3 nucleotides are TGTGCCTGTACAAACTGGACACCCCCCTACGAGCAGTACTTC. The full variable domain, in which reference TRBV30 and TRBJ2-7 provide the parts outside the CDR3, is SQTIHQWPATLVQPVGSPLSLECTVEGTSNPNLYWYRQAAGRGLQLLFYSVGIGQISSEVPQNLSASRPQDRQFILSSKKLLLSDSGFYLCACTNWTPPYEQYFGPGTRLTVT.

The chain uses TRBV6-6 and TRBJ1-1; D perhaps matches TRBD1 (5 bases). CDR1 MNHNY and CDR2 SVGAGI come from the germline V gene (reference sequence). The CDR3 contains 15 residues. V was clipped by 3 bases and J by 3 bases, with 14 bases between them. Here the CDR3 reads CASSYPPQVHTEAFF. The CDR3 DNA sequence: TGTGCCAGCAGTTATCCCCCACAGGTTCACACTGAAGCTTTCTTT.